This T cell receptor beta chain came from a study of regulatory T cells in long-lasting Graves disease. For TCR beta, libraries came from iRepertoire HTBI primers and Arm-PCR of CDR3 regions. TCRdb itself ran the multiplex PCR reads through MiXCR, one entry per CDR3 protein. In the table there are hundreds of thousands of distinct CDR3 sequences, over 15% of which are singletons. The CDR3 extends over 14 amino acids. Germline values: CDR1 SGHDT, CDR2 YYEEEE. The V gene lost 0 bases and the J gene lost 8 bases, with 11 bases spanning the gap. The time point was: newly diagnosed GD, antithyroid drugs for less than 3 months. PBMC RNA served as the TCR library source. This sample also belongs to another study, concerning T cells in Graves' hyperthyroidism and ophthalmopathy.

The TCR comes from a man aged 40-49 years with Graves disease. V and J are TRBV5-6 and TRBJ1-4; weak D call: TRBD1 (5 bases). Sequences were derived from peripheral blood mononuclear cells (PBMCs), sampled at new diagnosis, from a patient treated with antithyroid drugs. DNA of the CDR3: TGTGCCAGCAGCTTGGAGCAGGGCCAGGAAAAACTGTTTTTT. It yields the protein CASSLEQGQEKLFF.